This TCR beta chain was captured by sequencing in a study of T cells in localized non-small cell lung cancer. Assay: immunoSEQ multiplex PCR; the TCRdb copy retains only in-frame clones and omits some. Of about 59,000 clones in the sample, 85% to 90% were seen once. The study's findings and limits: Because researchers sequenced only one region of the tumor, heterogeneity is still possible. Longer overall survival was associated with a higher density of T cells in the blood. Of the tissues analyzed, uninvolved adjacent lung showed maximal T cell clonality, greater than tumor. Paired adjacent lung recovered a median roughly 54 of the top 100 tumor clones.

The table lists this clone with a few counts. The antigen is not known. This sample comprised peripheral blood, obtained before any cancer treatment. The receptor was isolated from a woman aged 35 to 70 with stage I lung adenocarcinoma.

CDR3 protein: CASSYRASHSPLHF. CDR3 sequence (DNA): TGTGCCAGCAGCTACAGGGCATCTCATTCACCCCTCCACTTT. V gene TRBV9 combines with J gene TRBJ1-6, with a weak D call TRBD1 (6 bases). This CDR3 is built from 14 residues. Trimming stripped 4 bases from V and 8 bases from J, with 13 bases between. CDR1 and CDR2 (germline): SGDLS, YYNGEE. Supplemented by reference TRBV9 and TRBJ1-6, the full variable domain reads DSGVTQTPKHLITATGQRVTLRCSPRSGDLSVYWYQQSLDQGLQFLIQYYNGEERAKGNILERFSAQQFPDLHSELNLSSLELGDSALYFCASSYRASHSPLHFGNGTRLTVT.